A selection of T cell receptor beta chains follows, all from one sample in a study of blood T cell repertoires in COVID-19. Only in-frame clones appear in the TCRdb table, and some are missing; sequencing was by immunoSEQ multiplex PCR. Of 250,000 to 350,000 clones in the sample, roughly nine tenths were seen once. The sample was PBMCs or T cells enriched from blood (not recorded which). Every receptor here comes from a young woman who had recovered from COVID-19. The CDR3 runs from the conserved cysteine through the conserved F or W. Fields, in order: V gene, clone size, D gene, J gene, CDR3 DNA, CDR3 protein. A D gene is named only where the DNA matches it firmly. The size entry is marked missing in some rows and otherwise reads once, few, many or a size class.

TRBV29-1	NA	NA	TRBJ2-7	TGCAGCGTTCAGACCGGGTACGAGCAGTACTTC	CSVQTGYEQYF
TRBV6-5	NA	NA	TRBJ1-4	TGTGCCAGCAGAAAACAGGGCTCTAATGAAAAACTGTTTTTT	CASRKQGSNEKLFF
TRBV11-1	NA	NA	TRBJ2-2	TGTGCCAGCAGCTCCCGTTCACACGGGGAGCTGTTTTTT	CASSSRSHGELFF
TRBV19	NA	TRBD1	TRBJ1-1	TGTGCCAGCCACTGGGGGGGACAGGGGGCGTGGAGCACTGAAGCTTTCTTT	CASHWGGQGAWSTEAFF
TRBV12-5	NA	NA	TRBJ2-3	TGTGCTAGTGTTACAGAGACAGATACGCAGTATTTT	CASVTETDTQYF
TRBV5-6	once	NA	TRBJ2-2	TGTGCCAGCAGCTTACCGGGACAGAACACCGGGGAGCTGTTTTTT	CASSLPGQNTGELFF
TRBV12-5	NA	TRBD1	TRBJ1-2	TGTGCTAGTGGTCGGACAGGAGGGAACTATGGCTACACCTTC	CASGRTGGNYGYTF
TRBV2	NA	NA	TRBJ1-5	TGTGCCAGCAGCGCCAGTCGGGGTTATAGCAATCAGCCCCAGCATTTT	CASSASRGYSNQPQHF
TRBV6-5	NA	NA	TRBJ1-6	TGTGCCAGCAGCAGGGGTTATGACTATAATTCACCCCTCCACTTT	CASSRGYDYNSPLHF
TRBV11-2	few	TRBD1	TRBJ2-1	TGTGCCAGCAGCCCCAACAGGGGCGCCTACAATGAGCAGTTCTTC	CASSPNRGAYNEQFF
TRBV7-2	NA	TRBD1	TRBJ1-6	TGTGCCAGCAGCTCCACAGGGGGGGATAATTCACCCCTCCACTTT	CASSSTGGDNSPLHF
TRBV9	NA	NA	TRBJ1-1	TGTGCCAGCAGCGTATGGGGCAGGGCGAACACTGAAGCTTTCTTT	CASSVWGRANTEAFF
TRBV18	NA	NA	TRBJ1-3	TGTGCCAGCTCACCATCGTCAGGATACCTGAACACCATATATTTT	CASSPSSGYLNTIYF
TRBV19	NA	TRBD1	TRBJ1-2	TGTGGTCGATTTCCCGGGACAGGGATTAACTATGGCTACACCTTC	CGRFPGTGINYGYTF
TRBV5-6	once	TRBD2	TRBJ2-1	TGTGCCAGCAGCTTGGCTAGCGGGGGGGCCAATGAGCAGTTCTTC	CASSLASGGANEQFF
TRBV4-1	few	TRBD1	TRBJ1-5	TGCGCCAGCAGCCAAGGGGACAGTAATCAGCCCCAGCATTTT	CASSQGDSNQPQHF
TRBV4-1	NA	NA	TRBJ1-6	TGCGCCAGCAGCCAGCACCCCGCGGCTAGCTCCTATAATTCACCCCTCCACTTT	CASSQHPAASSYNSPLHF
TRBV11-2	NA	NA	TRBJ2-7	TGTGCCAGCAGCTTAGTTAGCGAGCAGTACTTC	CASSLVSEQYF
TRBV7-9	NA	NA	TRBJ2-4	TGTGCCAGCAGCTTAGTTATTGGGGCGAACATTCAGTACTTC	CASSLVIGANIQYF
TRBV19	NA	TRBD1	TRBJ1-3	TGTGCCAGTAGTGTCCGACAGGGAAAAATTGGAAACACCATATATTTT	CASSVRQGKIGNTIYF
TRBV3-1/TRBV3-2	NA	NA	TRBJ1-6	TGTGCCAGCAGCCAAGAAGGGGATCCACCCCTCCACTTT	CASSQEGDPPLHF
TRBV24-1	NA	NA	TRBJ2-3	TGTGCCACCGCGGGGAACACAGATACGCAGTATTTT	CATAGNTDTQYF
TRBV5-1	NA	NA	TRBJ1-1	TGCGCCAACAGCTTGGGGCAGCGGAACACTGAAGCTTTCTTT	CANSLGQRNTEAFF
TRBV9	NA	TRBD1	TRBJ1-2	TGTGCCAGCAGCGGTACAGGGGGCTATGGCTACACCTTC	CASSGTGGYGYTF
TRBV6-5	NA	TRBD1	TRBJ1-5	TGTGCCAGCAAAGGGGGCGATCAGCCCCAGCATTTT	CASKGGDQPQHF
TRBV7-6	NA	NA	TRBJ1-5	TGTGCCAGCAGCTCAACTACAGGGAACAATCAGCCCCAGCATTTT	CASSSTTGNNQPQHF
TRBV5-1	NA	TRBD2	TRBJ2-1	TGCGCCAGCAGCTCTAGTAGGCGGGGGGGCAATGAGCAGTTCTTC	CASSSSRRGGNEQFF
TRBV12-3/TRBV12-4	NA	NA	TRBJ1-1	TGTGCCAGCAGCCAGACGACGGGCACTGAAGCTTTCTTT	CASSQTTGTEAFF
TRBV30	NA	TRBD2	TRBJ2-1	TGTGCCTGGAGCCAGCGGGGGGGCAATGAGCAGTTCTTC	CAWSQRGGNEQFF
TRBV19	NA	TRBD2	TRBJ2-5	TGTGCCAGTAGTTTCGGAGACAAGGCTAGCGGGTTGCAAGAGACCCAGTACTTC	CASSFGDKASGLQETQYF
TRBV7-3	NA	NA	TRBJ1-1	TGTGCCAGCAGCTCAACCGGGGGTTCGGCTTTCTTT	CASSSTGGSAFF
TRBV11-2	NA	NA	TRBJ1-5	TGTGCCAGCAGCTTAGATAGCCCCAATCAGCCCCAGCATTTT	CASSLDSPNQPQHF
TRBV5-1	NA	TRBD1	TRBJ1-4	TGCGCCAGCAGCTACTTACAGGGGGAGGTTTTGGCGGAAAAACTGTTTTTT	CASSYLQGEVLAEKLFF
TRBV21-1	NA	NA	TRBJ2-7	TGTGCCAGCAGCAAAGACGGGTCCAAGTACTTC	CASSKDGSKYF
TRBV6-5	NA	NA	TRBJ1-3	TGTGCCAGCAGTTACTCGAGGAGTACTGGAAACACCATATATTTT	CASSYSRSTGNTIYF
TRBV5-8	NA	NA	TRBJ1-6	TGTGCCAGCAGCTTGAGGGGGGGCACTTCACCCCTCCACTTT	CASSLRGGTSPLHF
TRBV6-6	NA	NA	TRBJ2-7	TGTGCCAGCAGTGCCGGGACTCCCCGCGCCTACGAGCAGTACTTC	CASSAGTPRAYEQYF
TRBV11-2	NA	NA	TRBJ1-1	TGTGCCAGCAGCTTAGATCTTGGGCAGAACACTGAAGCTTTCTTT	CASSLDLGQNTEAFF
TRBV5-6	NA	TRBD1	TRBJ2-7	TGTGCCAGCAGCTCCGGACTGGGACAGGGGGACGGCTACGAGCAGTACTTC	CASSSGLGQGDGYEQYF
TRBV2	NA	TRBD1	TRBJ1-5	TGTGCCAGCAGTCACGGGACAGGAAGCAATCAGCCCCAGCATTTT	CASSHGTGSNQPQHF
TRBV5-1	NA	TRBD1	TRBJ2-3	TGCGCCAGCAGGACAGGGGACAGGGGGATAACAGATACGCAGTATTTT	CASRTGDRGITDTQYF
TRBV7-6	NA	TRBD1	TRBJ1-1	TGTGCCAGCAGCCCGGGACAGGGTTGGAACACTGAAGCTTTCTTT	CASSPGQGWNTEAFF
TRBV19	few	NA	TRBJ1-5	TGTGCCAGTAGTATGGCAGGGGCCGGCGGGCAGCCCCAGCATTTT	CASSMAGAGGQPQHF
TRBV2	NA	NA	TRBJ2-5	TGTGCCAGCAGAACAGGGAGACAAGAGACCCAGTACTTC	CASRTGRQETQYF
TRBV18	NA	NA	TRBJ2-7	TGTGCCAGCTCACCATCGACAGGATCCTACGAGCAGTACTTC	CASSPSTGSYEQYF
TRBV23-1	NA	TRBD1	TRBJ1-5	TGCGCCAATACGGACAGGGGGTCGAGCAATCAGCCCCAGCATTTT	CANTDRGSSNQPQHF
TRBV2	once	NA	TRBJ1-2	TGTGCCAGCAAATGGACAGAAGACTATGGCTACACCTTC	CASKWTEDYGYTF
TRBV3-1/TRBV3-2	NA	NA	TRBJ1-6	TGTGCCAGCAGCCAAACAGGTGTTTCACCCCTCCACTTT	CASSQTGVSPLHF
TRBV10-1	NA	NA	TRBJ2-7	TGCGCCAGCTCCCGCCAACGAGGGCACGAGCAGTACTTC	CASSRQRGHEQYF
TRBV12-3/TRBV12-4	NA	NA	TRBJ1-5	TGTGCCAGCAGTTTACAGCGCTATCAGCCCCAGCATTTT	CASSLQRYQPQHF
TRBV19	NA	NA	TRBJ1-4	TGTGCCACTGCTAATCTACGCCGGGGGCGGGAGGAAAAACTGTTTTTT	CATANLRRGREEKLFF
TRBV11-2	NA	NA	TRBJ2-5	TGTGCCAGCAGCTTGACTAGTTTGTTCGAGACCCAGTACTTC	CASSLTSLFETQYF
TRBV7-9	NA	NA	TRBJ1-2	TGTGCCAGCAGCTTCGGACAGCATGGGTATGGCTACACCTTC	CASSFGQHGYGYTF